This T cell receptor beta chain was sequenced during a study of T cell responses to AZD1222 COVID-19 vaccine. Findings and caveats of the study: It was only five to seven AZD1222 recipients who were seropositive at baseline. Reports indicate that nearly half of spike-specific TCRs are directed at unmutated variant regions.

The method was immunoSEQ multiplex PCR; TCRdb's version includes in-frame clones alone and lacks a portion of them. The sample contains some 120,000 clones, just over 90% of which appear only once. On this clone: The antigen is not known.

The CDR3 spans 15 residues. CDR1 is MDHEN, CDR2 SYDVKM, per germline. This sequence joins TRBV28 and TRBJ2-1; 7 bases match TRBD1. The source was peripheral blood, collected on day 0 of AZD1222 vaccination. The TCR originated in an adult in good health. The CDR3 protein is CAVYAGGKNYNEQFF. Written as DNA, the CDR3 is TGTGCAGTCTATGCAGGGGGTAAAAATTACAATGAGCAGTTCTTC.